Below, 24 T cell receptor beta chains from the same sample are listed, as sequenced in a study of STAT5B mutations in CD4+ large granular lymphocyte leukemia (dated by TCRdb to between 2021 and 2024). Library preparation used the immunoSEQ multiplex PCR assay. TCRdb holds this immuneACCESS table with in-frame rearrangements only. Some clones are missing; in checked studies, unresolved V genes explain under half, and the rest has no known cause. This sample lists more than 35,000 clones; 65% to 90% were detected once. The ten largest account for roughly 1.3% of the sample. The sample taken for sequencing was CD4+ T cells from blood buffy coats. The receptors here all came from a human donor in good health.

The rearrangement links TRBV5-6 to TRBJ1-2; 11 nucleotides align to TRBD1. Trimming at V came to 4 bases and at J to 9 bases, leaving 5 bases not matched to a gene. CDR1 is SGHDT and CDR2 is YYEEEE in the germline V gene. The length of the CDR3 is 13 residues. The chain's CDR3 is CASSKDRGQSYTF. The CDR3 DNA follows: TGTGCCAGCAGCAAGGACAGGGGGCAGAGCTACACCTTC.

The chain links TRBV29-1 to TRBJ2-1; a possible D gene is TRBD2 (5 bases). CDR1 and CDR2 from the germline V gene are SQVTM and ANQGSEA. V was pared by 4 bases and J by 2 bases, with 12 bases between. The CDR3 totals 14 residues. As DNA, the CDR3 is TGCAGCGTTGGTACCCTCGGGGCCTACAATGAGCAGTTCTTC. Amino acid sequence: CSVGTLGAYNEQFF.

V gene TRBV30 combines with J gene TRBJ1-4; no reliable D call. The ends were cut back, 1 base at V and 5 bases at J, with 11 bases in the middle. Germline V gene lookup returns CDR1 GTSNPN and CDR2 SVGIG (reference sequence). The CDR3 consists of 14 residues. The CDR3 DNA reads TGTGCCTGGAGTGATAATCGATTCAATGAAAAACTGTTTTTT. Protein: CAWSDNRFNEKLFF.

The V call is TRBV2, the J call TRBJ2-2, with D hard to call. Trimming removed 2 bases from V and 3 bases from J, with 7 bases in between. Germline CDR1 reads SNHLY; CDR2 reads FYNNEI. The CDR3 spans 14 residues. The CDR3 DNA sequence: TGTGCCAGCAGTGAATGGGTGGACACCGGGGAGCTGTTTTTT. Amino acids: CASSEWVDTGELFF.

This clone was counted between two and nine times. One end of the junction is discordant with germline, which a read error may explain. The chain has TRBV7-7 and TRBJ1-4, with 7 bases aligning to TRBD1. Germline CDR1 SSHAT, CDR2 FNYEAQ (reference sequence). The CDR3 runs to 15 residues. The CDR3 here is CASSPTGARGEKLFF. The CDR3 DNA is TGTGCTAGCAGTCCAACAGGGGCGCGGGGTGAAAAACTGTTTTTT.

The CDR3 bases are TGTGCCAGCAGCTCAATCTCGGGGGGGGACACAGATACGCAGTATTTT. Translation: CASSSISGGDTDTQYF. The V call is TRBV11-3, the J call TRBJ2-3; 8 positions agree with TRBD2. Germline values: CDR1 SGHNT, CDR2 YENEEA. The CDR3 is 16 amino acids. V lost 4 bases, J lost 2 bases, and 8 bases stayed unmatched.

This clone appeared once. The chain links TRBV28 to TRBJ1-2, with D tentatively TRBD1 (6 bases). CDR3 length: 15 amino acids. In germline, CDR1 is MDHEN, CDR2 SYDVKM. V was pared by 6 bases and J by 4 bases, with 18 bases between. The CDR3 coding sequence is TGTGCCAGCAGCATGGCGGGGGGCGGTTTCTATGGCTACACCTTC. Encoded protein: CASSMAGGGFYGYTF.

This rearrangement joins TRBV6-5 to TRBJ1-1; D gene ambiguous. This CDR3 is built from 15 residues. CDR1 MNHEY and CDR2 SVGAGI come from the germline V gene. Trimming took 3 bases from V and 3 from J, leaving 14 bases between them. Here the CDR3 DNA reads TGTGCCAGCAGTTATACACACGGAGGCGACACTGAAGCTTTCTTT. Protein: CASSYTHGGDTEAFF.

Note on this clone: This sample includes further DNA sequences coding for the same CDR3. This chain uses TRBV28 with TRBJ1-1; no clear D. This CDR3 spans 14 amino acids. Germline loops: CDR1 MDHEN, CDR2 SYDVKM. V shed 5 bases and J shed 1 base, with 11 bases lying between them. The CDR3 DNA reads as TGTGCCAGCAGTCCTCCCGGACCGAACACTGAAGCTTTCTTT. This encodes CASSPPGPNTEAFF.

CDR3 in amino acids: CASSLSGQGIGELFF. CDR3 DNA sequence: TGTGCCAGCAGCTTATCGGGACAGGGGATCGGGGAGCTGTTTTTT. V gene TRBV11-2 combines with J gene TRBJ2-2, with TRBD1 matching over 10 bases. Per the germline V gene, CDR1 is SGHAT and CDR2 is FQNNGV. V shed 2 bases and J 7 bases; nucleotides not matched to a gene: 4. CDR3 length: 15 residues.

The chain is built from TRBV7-9 and TRBJ2-3; D is unresolved. The CDR3 sequence is 15 residues long. V lost 1 base, J lost 0 bases, and 8 bases lay in between. In germline, CDR1 is SEHNR, CDR2 FQNEAQ (reference sequence). The CDR3 DNA is TGTGCCAGCAGCTTAGTCCGTCAGAGCACAGATACGCAGTATTTT. This sequence encodes CASSLVRQSTDTQYF.

This chain joins TRBV6-1 and TRBJ2-7; 8 nucleotides line up with TRBD1. The CDR3 totals 13 residues. Per germline, CDR1 MNHNS and CDR2 SASEGT. Losses at the gene ends were 5 bases for V and 9 bases for J; bases not matched to a gene: 9. This CDR3 reads CASSTGGGSRQYF. The CDR3 DNA sequence: TGTGCCAGCAGTACAGGGGGTGGAAGTCGGCAGTACTTC.

V gene TRBV25-1 combines with J gene TRBJ1-1; no firm D call. Germline V gene sequence: CDR1 MGHDK, CDR2 SYGVNS. V lost 7 bases to trimming and J lost 6 bases, with 12 bases between them. The CDR3 totals 12 residues. CDR3 nucleotides: TGTGCCAGCATTTCCCCTGGAGCTGAAGCTTTCTTT. Amino acids: CASISPGAEAFF.

The chain combines TRBV7-9 with TRBJ1-5; D remains ambiguous. Germline loops: CDR1 SEHNR, CDR2 FQNEAQ (reference sequence). This CDR3 contains 14 residues. V was shortened by 0 bases and J by 8 bases, with 11 bases between the two germline ends. The CDR3 DNA follows: TGTGCCAGCAGCTTAGCGGGCCCAGTGGAGCCCCAGCATTTT. It codes for CASSLAGPVEPQHF.

The chain couples TRBV11-3 to TRBJ2-3, with D tentatively TRBD2 (5 bases). The CDR3 runs to 15 residues. Trimming pared 5 bases from V and 0 bases from J, leaving 12 bases between. CDR1 and CDR2 from the germline V gene are SGHNT and YENEEA. The CDR3 loop is CASSTTGGSTDTQYF. The DNA for the CDR3 is TGTGCCAGCAGCACTACTGGCGGGAGCACAGATACGCAGTATTTT. Filled out from reference TRBV11-3 and TRBJ2-3, the complete variable domain reads EAGVVQSPRYKIIEKKQPVAFWCNPISGHNTLYWYLQNLGQGPELLIRYENEEAVDDSQLPKDRFSAERLKGVDSTLKIQPAELGDSAVYLCASSTTGGSTDTQYFGPGTRLTVL.

The chain combines TRBV9 with TRBJ1-1; 10 nucleotides match TRBD1. In germline, CDR1 is SGDLS, CDR2 YYNGEE. After removal of 3 bases from V and 10 bases from J, the junction contained 15 bases not matched to a gene. The CDR3 length is 16 residues. In nucleotides, the CDR3 is TGTGCCAGCAGCGCAACTCCGGGACAGGGGTTTAGTGGAGCTTTCTTT. This codes for CASSATPGQGFSGAFF. The full variable domain, rest sourced from reference TRBV9 and TRBJ1-1, is DSGVTQTPKHLITATGQRVTLRCSPRSGDLSVYWYQQSLDQGLQFLIQYYNGEERAKGNILERFSAQQFPDLHSELNLSSLELGDSALYFCASSATPGQGFSGAFFGQGTRLTVV.

The chain has TRBV19 and TRBJ2-5, with 7 bases that match TRBD1. The germline gives CDR1 LNHDA, CDR2 SQIVND (reference sequence). V trimming: 1 base; J trimming: 2 bases; junction bases outside the gene matches: 4. The CDR3 extends over 15 amino acids. CDR3 sequence (DNA): TGTGCCAGTAGTATAGGGGGGACAGAACAAGAGACCCAGTACTTC. Its translation: CASSIGGTEQETQYF.

This clone came up a few times. The identical CDR3 is also encoded by other nucleotide sequences in the sample. The J gene is TRBJ2-2, the V gene TRBV4-2; no firm D call. This CDR3 spans 12 amino acids. V gave up 1 base and J gave up 5 bases, with 2 bases separating them. Germline loops: CDR1 LGHNA, CDR2 YNFKEQ. CDR3 region: CASSQVTGELFF. The DNA of the CDR3 is TGTGCCAGCAGCCAAGTGACCGGGGAGCTGTTTTTT.

The J gene is TRBJ1-1, the V gene TRBV5-1; 8 nucleotides line up with TRBD1. V lost 0 bases, J lost 8 bases, and 6 bases stayed unmatched. Germline lookup yields CDR1 SGHRS and CDR2 YFSETQ. This CDR3 has 14 amino acids. This chain's CDR3 is CASSLGHRDREAFF. In nucleotides, the CDR3 is TGCGCCAGCAGCTTGGGCCACCGGGACAGGGAAGCTTTCTTT.

This clone showed up just a few times. The chain uses TRBV30 and TRBJ2-5; D gene unclear. Trimming took 4 bases from V and 7 from J, leaving 19 bases between them. The germline CDR1 and CDR2 sequences are GTSNPN and SVGIG (reference sequence). The CDR3 runs to 14 residues. The CDR3 DNA reads TGTGCCTGGACCCCCCTCGCAACACTCGGGACCCAGTACTTC. Its protein product is CAWTPLATLGTQYF.

This chain connects TRBV25-1 to TRBJ2-5, with TRBD2 identical over 10 bases. Germline V CDR1 and CDR2: MGHDK, SYGVNS. This CDR3 is 16 amino acids long. The trim removed 2 bases at V and 4 bases at J, leaving 7 bases unmatched. This CDR3 reads CASSEGPLAGVETQYF. The CDR3 nucleotides read TGTGCCAGCAGTGAAGGTCCTCTAGCGGGAGTAGAGACCCAGTACTTC.

V gene TRBV30 combines with J gene TRBJ2-7, with D perhaps TRBD1 (6 bases). Trimming left V 2 bases short and J 0 bases short, with 8 bases between. CDR1 and CDR2 (germline): GTSNPN, SVGIG (reference sequence). The CDR3 length is 13 residues. CDR3: CAWSQGYSYEQYF. The CDR3 DNA is TGTGCCTGGAGTCAGGGGTACTCCTACGAGCAGTACTTC.

The chain combines TRBV9 with TRBJ2-5, with a tentative D call TRBD1 (5 bases). CDR1 and CDR2 (germline): SGDLS, YYNGEE. The CDR3 is 15 amino acids. Deletions cut 3 bases from V and 4 bases from J, with 16 bases between. CDR3 DNA sequence: TGTGCCAGCAGCGCGGTACCAGGGCCCTTAGAGACCCAGTACTTC. Amino acids: CASSAVPGPLETQYF.

This chain uses TRBV6-8 with TRBJ1-5; D gene ambiguous. V dropped 2 bases and J dropped 2 bases, with 10 bases sitting between them. Germline V gene sequence: CDR1 MNHGY, CDR2 SAAAGT. The CDR3 is 15 amino acids. CDR3 amino acids: CASSYRRIGNQPQHF. The CDR3 DNA is TGTGCCAGCAGTTACCGGCGAATCGGCAATCAGCCCCAGCATTTT.